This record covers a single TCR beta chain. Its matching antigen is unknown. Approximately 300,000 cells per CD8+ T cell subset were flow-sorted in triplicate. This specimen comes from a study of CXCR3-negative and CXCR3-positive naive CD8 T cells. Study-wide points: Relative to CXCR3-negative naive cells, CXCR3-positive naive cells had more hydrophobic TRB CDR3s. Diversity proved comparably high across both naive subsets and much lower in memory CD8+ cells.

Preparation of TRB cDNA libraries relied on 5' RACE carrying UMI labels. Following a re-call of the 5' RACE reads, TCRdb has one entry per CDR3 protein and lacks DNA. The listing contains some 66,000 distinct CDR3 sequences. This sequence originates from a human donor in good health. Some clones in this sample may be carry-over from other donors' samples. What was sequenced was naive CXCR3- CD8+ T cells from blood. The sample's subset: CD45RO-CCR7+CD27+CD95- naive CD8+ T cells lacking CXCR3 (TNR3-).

This CDR3 is CASSLFAGGAYEQYF. The genes are TRBV5-1 and TRBJ2-7. Germline CDR1 SGHRS, CDR2 YFSETQ. The CDR3 runs to 15 residues.